This T cell receptor beta chain was sequenced during a study of blood T cell repertoires in COVID-19. For the study at large: COVID-19 samples collected from the United States, Italy and Spain covered acute and convalescent phases.

This CDR3 is built from 15 residues. Trimming removed 0 bases from V and 9 bases from J; junction bases left unmatched: 8. CDR1 and CDR2 from the germline V gene are SGHRS and YFSETQ. Generated by immunoSEQ multiplex PCR, the TCRdb table keeps only in-frame clones and is missing some. The table has some 190,000 clones, approximately 86% seen once. V usage is TRBV5-1 and J usage is TRBJ1-3, with 8 positions matching TRBD1. This clonotype originated in a man of 80 years or more with COVID-19, enrolled during active disease. Source material: peripheral blood. The chain's CDR3 is CASSLEQGAGGTIYF. DNA for the CDR3: TGCGCCAGCAGCTTGGAGCAGGGGGCAGGAGGCACCATATATTTT. Looking up the rest from reference TRBV5-1 and TRBJ1-3 gives the full variable domain: KAGVTQTPRYLIKTRGQQVTLSCSPISGHRSVSWYQQTPGQGLQFLFEYFSETQRNKGNFPGRFSGRQFSNSRSEMNVSTLELGDSALYLCASSLEQGAGGTIYFGEGSWLTVV.